At least ten counts were recorded for the clone carrying this T cell receptor beta chain. What it binds is unknown. Unique molecular identifiers featured in how the TCRbeta library was prepared. TCRdb reprocessed the PCR reads via MiXCR and lists one record per CDR3 protein. This table has approximately 130,000 distinct CDR3 sequences, roughly 9% appearing once. This sample stems from a study of T-cell reconstitution after alpha-beta-depleted transplantation in children. The study, taken as a whole, reports: Where some patients showed high TCRbeta diversity at day 60, it came from recipient T cells and thymic progenitors that had survived. Counts and diversity of T cells one year after transplant came mostly from newly produced T cells. By about two months after transplant, alpha-beta T cells reportedly arose from several hundred graft clones that had expanded.

The CDR3 loop spans 14 amino acids. The V segment lost 5 bases and the J segment 2 bases; nucleotides outside the gene matches: 6. The V gene's germline CDR1 is SGHTA and CDR2 FQGNSA. The specimen was PBMCs, mostly from graft donor cells, collected 180 days after TCRalphabeta/CD19-depleted stem cell transplant. The chain combines TRBV7-2 with TRBJ2-7; 7 positions agree with TRBD1. This clonotype was obtained from a girl in the first two years of life who had a stem cell transplant for combined immunodeficiency, so the T cells may come from the graft donor. The CDR3 coding sequence is TGTGCCAGCAGCCACCGACAGGGAACCTACGAGCAGTACTTC. Encoded protein: CASSHRQGTYEQYF.